This paragraph reports one TCR beta chain. The antigen remains undetermined. The germline V and J ends were trimmed by 6 bases and 5 bases, with 19 bases remaining between them. Germline CDR1 and CDR2: SNHLY and FYNNEI. The CDR3 is 15 amino acids. These data belong to a study of cytomegalovirus exposure and HLA in healthy donors. It was with 60 Vbeta and 13 Jbeta primers that the PCR ran. The method was immunoSEQ multiplex PCR; TCRdb's version includes in-frame clones alone and lacks a portion of them. The sample includes about 160,000 clones, just under 80% of them seen just once. Whole-study results and caveats: Researchers catalogued under 200 TCR beta chains as cytomegalovirus-associated. Most of the TCR beta V segments (in an earlier analysis) were productive either about 90% or about 30% of the time. Equally common other TCR beta chains were less clonally expanded than HLA-associated ones, a later analysis found.

The sequenced sample consisted of PBMCs. The receptor was derived from a woman aged 45-65 years in good health and CMV-seronegative. V usage is TRBV2 and J usage is TRBJ1-1, with TRBD1 as a possible D gene (5 bases). The CDR3 protein is CASRARGGKKTEAFF. The CDR3 coding sequence is TGTGCCAGCAGAGCCCGGGGGGGGAAAAAGACTGAAGCTTTCTTT.